These 13 T cell receptor beta chains came from one sample sequenced in a study of shared clonotypes between healthy human individuals. Profiling relied on immunoSEQ multiplex PCR, and the TCRdb table lists in-frame clones only, not all of them. The profile shows about 2 million clones, less than 95% of them singletons. CD45RO negativity and positive selection for CCR7 defined naive CD8 cells, a population that excluded terminally differentiated effector memory CD45RA+ cells. Sequencing input: naive CD8+ T cells sorted from blood. The source of these receptors is a man aged 18 to 29 in good health.

In this sample, this clone turned up a few times. The rearrangement uses TRBV28 and TRBJ1-4; the match to TRBD1 covers 9 bases. The J segment lost 7 bases and the V segment lost 7 bases, leaving 10 bases of the junction unmatched. CDR1 and CDR2 from the germline V gene are MDHEN and SYDVKM. The CDR3 extends over 15 amino acids. CDR3 nucleotide sequence: TGTGCCAGCACCCCTGCCGGGACAGGGAGTGAAAAACTGTTTTTT. It codes for CASTPAGTGSEKLFF.

The CDR3 loop is CSQKDEQYF. CDR3 in DNA: TGCAGCCAAAAAGACGAGCAGTACTTC. The J gene is TRBJ2-7, the V gene TRBV29-1, with no clear D. This CDR3 spans 9 amino acids. V lost 8 bases and J 5 bases, leaving 7 bases between the germline ends. Germline values: CDR1 SQVTM, CDR2 ANQGSEA.

This clone was found once. The CDR3 sequence is CASSHLSRTGEDTEAFF. The CDR3 DNA reads as TGCGCCAGCAGCCACTTATCTCGTACAGGGGAGGACACTGAAGCTTTCTTT. The chain couples TRBV4-1 to TRBJ1-1; the match to TRBD1 covers 7 bases. Trimming at V came to 3 bases and at J to 3 bases, leaving 13 bases not matched to a gene. The CDR3 totals 17 residues. Germline V gene sequence: CDR1 MGHRA, CDR2 YSYEKL.

The genes are TRBV2 and TRBJ1-1; D may be TRBD1 (6 bases). The CDR3 runs to 14 residues. Germline V gives CDR1 SNHLY, CDR2 FYNNEI. The V end was cut by 4 bases, the J end by 0 bases, with 9 bases between. The CDR3 coding sequence is TGTGCCAGCAGTGGAAACAGGGTGAACACTGAAGCTTTCTTT. It translates to CASSGNRVNTEAFF.

J is TRBJ2-5 and V is TRBV28; 11 bases fit TRBD2. The germline gives CDR1 MDHEN, CDR2 SYDVKM. This CDR3 has 16 residues. V gave up 4 bases and J gave up 2 bases; unmatched junction bases: 6. CDR3 nucleotide sequence: TGTGCCAGCAGTTCGCGACTAGCGGGGCTTCAAGAGACCCAGTACTTC. It specifies CASSSRLAGLQETQYF.

V is TRBV15 and J is TRBJ1-5; 10 nucleotides match TRBD1. Germline V gives CDR1 LNHNV, CDR2 YYDKDF (reference sequence). This CDR3 spans 15 amino acids. The trim removed 3 bases at V and 9 bases at J, leaving 8 bases unmatched. The CDR3 sequence: CATSSEDRGLLPQHF. CDR3 bases: TGTGCCACCAGCAGTGAAGACAGGGGGCTATTGCCCCAGCATTTT.

The genes are TRBV18 and TRBJ2-1; 7 nucleotides agree with TRBD1. With 3 bases clipped from V and 0 bases from J, the junction kept 8 bases outside the gene matches. Germline V gene data show CDR1 as KGHSH and CDR2 as LQKENI. CDR3 length: 17 residues. The CDR3 DNA reads as TGTGCCAGCTCACCTGATGACAGGGCGAGCTCCTACAATGAGCAGTTCTTC. Protein: CASSPDDRASSYNEQFF.

The chain carries TRBV9 and TRBJ1-5; D remains ambiguous. The germline gives CDR1 SGDLS, CDR2 YYNGEE. CDR3 size: 14 residues. Between the trimmed V and J ends, which lost 7 bases and 0 bases, there was a span of 11 bases. CDR3 nucleotide sequence: TGTGCCAGCGGAACAGATTATAGCAATCAGCCCCAGCATTTT. Protein product: CASGTDYSNQPQHF.

The chain joins TRBV11-2 to TRBJ2-5, with D perhaps TRBD1 (6 bases). Germline CDR1 is SGHAT and CDR2 is FQNNGV. Trimming shortened V by 7 bases and J by 4 bases, and 19 bases separated the two germline ends. CDR3 length: 15 amino acids. As DNA, the CDR3 is TGTGCCAGCACCCCTGATCAGCAGGGGTTAGAGACCCAGTACTTC. Its protein product is CASTPDQQGLETQYF.

This CDR3 reads CASSPSGGTYNEQFF. The CDR3, as DNA: TGCGCCAGCAGCCCGTCCGGCGGGACTTACAATGAGCAGTTCTTC. The chain recombines TRBV4-1 with TRBJ2-1; tentatively, D is TRBD2 (6 bases). This CDR3 spans 15 amino acids. Trimming left V 4 bases short and J 4 bases short, with 14 bases between. Per germline, CDR1 MGHRA and CDR2 YSYEKL.

The rearrangement joins TRBV11-2 to TRBJ2-1; D remains unclear. The CDR3 spans 17 residues. Trimming cost V 2 bases and J 3 bases, with 17 bases left between them. Looked up from germline, CDR1 is SGHAT and CDR2 is FQNNGV. The CDR3: CASSLTPVGRNYNEQFF. The CDR3, as DNA: TGTGCCAGCAGCTTAACTCCGGTAGGGCGGAACTACAATGAGCAGTTCTTC.

A single count supports this clone. The chain couples TRBV19 to TRBJ1-5; TRBD1 matches 8 bases. The CDR3 sequence is 14 residues long. The germline V gene has CDR1 LNHDA and CDR2 SQIVND (reference sequence). The J segment lost 0 bases and the V segment lost 8 bases, leaving 3 bases of the junction unmatched. The CDR3: CASQDRDSNQPQHF. In DNA, the CDR3 is TGTGCCAGTCAGGACAGGGATAGCAATCAGCCCCAGCATTTT.

The CDR3 is CAWSVLRLAGPLANNEQFF. CDR3 bases: TGTGCCTGGAGTGTACTCAGACTAGCGGGTCCCCTCGCGAACAATGAGCAGTTCTTC. The chain joins TRBV30 to TRBJ2-1, with 10 bases identical to TRBD2. Trimming removed 0 bases from V and 5 bases from J; junction bases left unmatched: 16. CDR3 size: 19 residues. The V gene's germline CDR1 is GTSNPN and CDR2 SVGIG (reference sequence).